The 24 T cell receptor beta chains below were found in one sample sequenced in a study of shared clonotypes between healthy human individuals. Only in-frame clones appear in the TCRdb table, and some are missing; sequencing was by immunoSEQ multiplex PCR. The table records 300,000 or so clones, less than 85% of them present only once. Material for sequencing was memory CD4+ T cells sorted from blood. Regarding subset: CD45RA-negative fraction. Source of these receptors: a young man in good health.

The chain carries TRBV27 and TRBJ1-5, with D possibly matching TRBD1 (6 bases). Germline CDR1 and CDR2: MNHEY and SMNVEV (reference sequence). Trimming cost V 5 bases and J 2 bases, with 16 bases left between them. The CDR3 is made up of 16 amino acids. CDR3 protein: CASSPSPTGGNQPQHF. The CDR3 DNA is TGTGCCAGCAGTCCCTCCCCGACAGGCGGCAATCAGCCCCAGCATTTT.

The chain's CDR3 is CASSPGQGINEQYF. The CDR3 DNA follows: TGTGCCAGCAGTCCGGGACAGGGAATAAACGAGCAGTACTTC. The V gene is TRBV5-4, the J gene TRBJ2-7, with 9 bases that match TRBD1. The V gene end was trimmed by 5 bases and the J gene end by 5 bases; junction bases not matched to a gene: 8. The CDR3 is 14 amino acids. Germline V lookup: CDR1 SGHNT, CDR2 YYREEE (reference sequence).

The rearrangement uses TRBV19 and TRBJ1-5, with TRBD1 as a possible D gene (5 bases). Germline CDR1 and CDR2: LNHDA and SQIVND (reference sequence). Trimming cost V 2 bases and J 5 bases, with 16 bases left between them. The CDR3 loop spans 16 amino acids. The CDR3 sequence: CASSIPRGNNHQPQHF. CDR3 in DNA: TGTGCCAGTAGTATACCGAGGGGTAACAATCATCAGCCCCAGCATTTT.

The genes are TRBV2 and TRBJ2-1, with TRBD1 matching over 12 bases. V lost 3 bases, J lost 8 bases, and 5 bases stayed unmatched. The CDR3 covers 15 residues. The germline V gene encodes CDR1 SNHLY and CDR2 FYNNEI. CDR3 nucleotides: TGTGCCAGCAGTGACAGGGACAGGGGGCTCGATGAGCAGTTCTTC. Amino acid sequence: CASSDRDRGLDEQFF.

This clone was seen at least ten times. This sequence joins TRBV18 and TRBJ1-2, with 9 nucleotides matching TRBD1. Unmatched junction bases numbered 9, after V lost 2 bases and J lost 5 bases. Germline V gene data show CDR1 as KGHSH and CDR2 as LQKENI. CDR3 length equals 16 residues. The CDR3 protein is CASSPSFSGTGYGYTF. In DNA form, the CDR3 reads TGTGCCAGCTCACCATCATTTTCCGGGACAGGGTATGGCTACACCTTC.

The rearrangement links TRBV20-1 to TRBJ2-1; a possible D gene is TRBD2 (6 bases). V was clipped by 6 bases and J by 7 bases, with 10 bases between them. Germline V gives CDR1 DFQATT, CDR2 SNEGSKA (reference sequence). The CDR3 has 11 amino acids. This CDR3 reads CSATGANEQFF. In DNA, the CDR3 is TGCAGTGCAACGGGAGCGAATGAGCAGTTCTTC.

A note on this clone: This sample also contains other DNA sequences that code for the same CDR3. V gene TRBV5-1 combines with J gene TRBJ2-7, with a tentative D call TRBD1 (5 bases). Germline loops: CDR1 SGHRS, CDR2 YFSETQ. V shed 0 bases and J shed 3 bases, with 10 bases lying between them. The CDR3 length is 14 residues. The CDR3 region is CASSLGQGGYEQYF. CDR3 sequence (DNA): TGCGCCAGCAGCTTGGGGCAGGGTGGCTACGAGCAGTACTTC.

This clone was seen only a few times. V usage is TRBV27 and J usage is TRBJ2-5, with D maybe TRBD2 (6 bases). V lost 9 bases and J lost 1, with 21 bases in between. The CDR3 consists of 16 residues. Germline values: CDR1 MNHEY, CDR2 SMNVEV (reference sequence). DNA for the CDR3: TGTGCCAGTAGAAGATTAAGCGCGGGGATCCAAGAGACCCAGTACTTC. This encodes CASRRLSAGIQETQYF.

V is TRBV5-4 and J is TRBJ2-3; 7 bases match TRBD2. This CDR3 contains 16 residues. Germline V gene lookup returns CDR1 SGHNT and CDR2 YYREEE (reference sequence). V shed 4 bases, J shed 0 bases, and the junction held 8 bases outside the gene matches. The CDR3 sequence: CASSTGGGRSTDTQYF. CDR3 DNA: TGTGCCAGCAGCACTGGGGGAGGGAGAAGCACAGATACGCAGTATTTT.

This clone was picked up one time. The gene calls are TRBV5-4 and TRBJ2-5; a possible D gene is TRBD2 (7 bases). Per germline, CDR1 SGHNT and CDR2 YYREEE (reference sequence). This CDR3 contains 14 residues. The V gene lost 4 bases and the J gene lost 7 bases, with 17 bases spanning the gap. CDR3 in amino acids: CASSTGGAGWTQYF. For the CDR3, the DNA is TGTGCCAGCAGCACTGGGGGGGCCGGGTGGACCCAGTACTTC.

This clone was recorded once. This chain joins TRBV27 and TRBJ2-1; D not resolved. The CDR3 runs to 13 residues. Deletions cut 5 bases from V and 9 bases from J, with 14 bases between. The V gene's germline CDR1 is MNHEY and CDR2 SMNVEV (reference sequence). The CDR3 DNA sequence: TGTGCCAGCAGTCCCGTGGTGTCCGGTGAGCAGTTCTTC. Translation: CASSPVVSGEQFF.

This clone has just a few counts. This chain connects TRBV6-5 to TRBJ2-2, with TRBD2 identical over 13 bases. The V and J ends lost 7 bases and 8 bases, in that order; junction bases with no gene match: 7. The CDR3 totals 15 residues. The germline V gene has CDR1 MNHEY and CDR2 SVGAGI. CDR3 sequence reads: CASKGLAGESGELFF. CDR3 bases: TGTGCCAGCAAAGGACTAGCGGGAGAATCGGGGGAGCTGTTTTTT.

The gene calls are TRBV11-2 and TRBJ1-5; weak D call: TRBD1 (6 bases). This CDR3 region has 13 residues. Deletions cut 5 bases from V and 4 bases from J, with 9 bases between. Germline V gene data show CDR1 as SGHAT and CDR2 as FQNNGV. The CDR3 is CASSADRNQPQHF. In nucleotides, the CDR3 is TGTGCCAGCAGCGCCGACAGGAATCAGCCCCAGCATTTT.

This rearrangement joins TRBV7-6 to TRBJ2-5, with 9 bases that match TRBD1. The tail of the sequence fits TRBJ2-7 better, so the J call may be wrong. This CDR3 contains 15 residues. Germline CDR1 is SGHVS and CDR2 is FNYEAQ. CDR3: CASSFSGTGTYEQYF. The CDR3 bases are TGTGCCAGCAGCTTCTCCGGGACAGGGACCTACGAGCAGTACTTC.

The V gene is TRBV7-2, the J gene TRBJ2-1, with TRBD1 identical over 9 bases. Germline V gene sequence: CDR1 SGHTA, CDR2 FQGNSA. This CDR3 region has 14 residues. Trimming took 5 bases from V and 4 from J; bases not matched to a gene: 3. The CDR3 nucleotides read TGTGCCAGCAGCCGGGACAGGGTATACAATGAGCAGTTCTTC. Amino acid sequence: CASSRDRVYNEQFF.

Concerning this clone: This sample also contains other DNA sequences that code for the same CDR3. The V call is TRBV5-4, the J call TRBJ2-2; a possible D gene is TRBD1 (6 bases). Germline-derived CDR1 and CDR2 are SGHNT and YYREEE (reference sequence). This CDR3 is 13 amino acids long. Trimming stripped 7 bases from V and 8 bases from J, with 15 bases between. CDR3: CASRTALRGELFF. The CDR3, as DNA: TGTGCCAGCCGGACAGCGCTTCGAGGGGAGCTGTTTTTT.

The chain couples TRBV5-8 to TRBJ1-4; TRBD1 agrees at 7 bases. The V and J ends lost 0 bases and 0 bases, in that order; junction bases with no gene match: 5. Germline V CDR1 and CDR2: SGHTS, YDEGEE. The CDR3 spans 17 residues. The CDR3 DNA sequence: TGTGCCAGCAGCTTGGGCCGGGGGACAGCAACTAATGAAAAACTGTTTTTT. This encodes CASSLGRGTATNEKLFF.

CDR3 residues: CASKARSTGETGELFF. The CDR3 region has the DNA TGTGCCAGCAAAGCGAGGTCGACAGGGGAAACCGGGGAGCTGTTTTTT. The chain is built from TRBV27 and TRBJ2-2; 8 bases agree with TRBD1. The J segment lost 5 bases and the V segment lost 7 bases, leaving 12 bases of the junction unmatched. The CDR3 has 16 residues. Germline CDR1 and CDR2: MNHEY and SMNVEV (reference sequence).

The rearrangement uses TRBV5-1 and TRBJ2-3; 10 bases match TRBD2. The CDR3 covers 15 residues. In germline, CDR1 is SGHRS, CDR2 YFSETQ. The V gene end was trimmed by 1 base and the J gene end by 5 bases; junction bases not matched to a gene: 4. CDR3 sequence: CASSLPSGRGDTQYF. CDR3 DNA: TGCGCCAGCAGCTTGCCTAGCGGGAGAGGAGATACGCAGTATTTT.

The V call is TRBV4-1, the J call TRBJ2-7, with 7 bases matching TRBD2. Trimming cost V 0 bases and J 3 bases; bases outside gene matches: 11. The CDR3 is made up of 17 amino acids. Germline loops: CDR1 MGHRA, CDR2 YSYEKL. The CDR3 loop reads CASSQDSLGAGVYEQYF. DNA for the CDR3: TGCGCCAGCAGCCAAGATAGCCTAGGGGCGGGAGTCTACGAGCAGTACTTC.

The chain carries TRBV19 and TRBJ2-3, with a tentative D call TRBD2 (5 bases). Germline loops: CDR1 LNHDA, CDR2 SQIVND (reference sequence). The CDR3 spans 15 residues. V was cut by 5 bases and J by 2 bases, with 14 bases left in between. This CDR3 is CASSLARGITDTQYF. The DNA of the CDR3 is TGTGCCAGTAGTCTAGCCAGAGGTATCACAGATACGCAGTATTTT.

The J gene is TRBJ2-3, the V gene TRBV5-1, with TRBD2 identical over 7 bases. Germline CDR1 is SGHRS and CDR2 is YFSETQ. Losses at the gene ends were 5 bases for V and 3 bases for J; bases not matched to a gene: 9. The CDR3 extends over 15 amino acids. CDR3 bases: TGCGCCAGCAGGGGGAGGGCAGGGTCGACAGATACGCAGTATTTT. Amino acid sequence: CASRGRAGSTDTQYF.

This chain's CDR3 is CASSPSGVPYNEQFF. CDR3 in DNA: TGCGCCAGCAGCCCCTCGGGAGTTCCCTACAATGAGCAGTTCTTC. The chain joins TRBV4-1 to TRBJ2-1, with TRBD2 as a possible D gene (6 bases). CDR3 length: 15 residues. Germline assignment: CDR1 MGHRA and CDR2 YSYEKL. Trimming cost V 4 bases and J 2 bases, with 12 bases left between them.

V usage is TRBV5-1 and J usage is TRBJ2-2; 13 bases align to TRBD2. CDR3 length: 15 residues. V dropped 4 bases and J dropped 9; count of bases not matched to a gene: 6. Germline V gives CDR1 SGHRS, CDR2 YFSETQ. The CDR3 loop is CASSPGLAGVWELFF. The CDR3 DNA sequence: TGCGCCAGCAGCCCAGGACTAGCGGGAGTTTGGGAGCTGTTTTTT.